This T cell receptor (beta chain) came from a study of blood T cell repertoires in COVID-19. Sequencing used immunoSEQ multiplex PCR; TCRdb keeps in-frame clones, though not all of them. The top ten hold about 3.2% of the sample, which has about 140,000 clones, nearly 80% seen once. This CDR3 spans 13 amino acids. Germline assignment: CDR1 SGHTA and CDR2 FQGNSA. The V and J ends lost 3 bases and 7 bases, in that order; junction bases with no gene match: 2. The origin of this receptor is a woman aged 50 to 60 who had recovered from COVID-19. The chain employs TRBV7-2 and TRBJ2-1; 8 bases map to TRBD2. Sequencing input: PBMCs or T cells enriched from blood (not recorded which). The chain's CDR3 is CASSFGGANEQFF. The CDR3 DNA follows: TGTGCCAGCAGCTTCGGGGGGGCGAATGAGCAGTTCTTC.